The entry below describes one T cell receptor (beta chain). Trimming pared 2 bases from V and 9 bases from J, leaving 12 bases between. The CDR3 length is 14 residues. The germline gives CDR1 SGHRS, CDR2 YFSETQ. The study assigned cohorts using participant-reported clinical history. Symptom resolution, clearance, or two negative PCRs marked the recovered donors of Cohort 3. Profiling relied on immunoSEQ multiplex PCR, and the TCRdb table lists in-frame clones only, not all of them. The data contain more than 300,000 clones, roughly four fifths of them singletons. The data were taken from a study of blood T cell repertoires in COVID-19. Looking at the study overall: T cells, B-cell-depleted T cells, or PBMCs provided the cDNA or gDNA that served as material.

J is TRBJ1-6 and V is TRBV5-1; tentative D call: TRBD1 (6 bases). The sample taken for sequencing was PBMCs or T cells enriched from blood (not recorded which). The source is a woman in her forties or fifties who had recovered from COVID-19. This chain's CDR3 is CASSLSGEGSPLHF. CDR3 sequence (DNA): TGCGCCAGCAGCTTATCAGGGGAGGGTTCACCCCTCCACTTT.